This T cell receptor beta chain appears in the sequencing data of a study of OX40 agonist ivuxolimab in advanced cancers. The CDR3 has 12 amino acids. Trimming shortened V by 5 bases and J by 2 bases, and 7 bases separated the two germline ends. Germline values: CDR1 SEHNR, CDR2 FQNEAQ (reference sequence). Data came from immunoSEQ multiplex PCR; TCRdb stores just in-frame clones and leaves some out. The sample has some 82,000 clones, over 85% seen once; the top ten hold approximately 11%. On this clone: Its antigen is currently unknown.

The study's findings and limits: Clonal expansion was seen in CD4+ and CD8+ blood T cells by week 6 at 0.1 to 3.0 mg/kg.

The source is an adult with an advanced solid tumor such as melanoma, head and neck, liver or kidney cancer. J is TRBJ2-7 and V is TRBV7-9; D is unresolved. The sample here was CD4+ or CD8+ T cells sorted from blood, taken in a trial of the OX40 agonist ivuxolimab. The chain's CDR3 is CASSLTPYEQYF. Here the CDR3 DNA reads TGTGCCAGCAGCCTGACACCCTACGAGCAGTACTTC.